This T cell receptor (beta chain) was captured in a study of cytomegalovirus exposure and HLA in healthy donors. As for the study in general: A subsequent analysis reported that the roughly 120 validation repertoires were produced on the same platform that had also been used for the 666 first-cohort repertoires.

Sequencing was performed with immunoSEQ multiplex PCR; in TCRdb, only in-frame clones are kept and a portion is missing. The data contain around 63,000 clones, roughly 90% of them seen just once; the ten biggest clones take up more than 1%. General study results and limits: Within the approximately 110 validation repertoires, first-cohort TCR clusters tended to co-occur, according to a later analysis. Investigators reported over 150 TCR beta chains as tied to cytomegalovirus.

Germline V gives CDR1 SQVTM, CDR2 ANQGSEA. Trimming stripped 4 bases from V and 2 bases from J, with 14 bases between. The CDR3 loop spans 14 amino acids. Donors came from a validation cohort of about 110 subjects, distinct from the first 666-subject cohort. Comment on this clone: Its antigen remains unidentified.

The V and J genes are TRBV29-1 and TRBJ2-5, with a weak D call TRBD2 (5 bases). The receptor was isolated from a young woman in good health and CMV-seronegative. Sequencing was done on a sample of PBMCs. The CDR3 loop is CSVGPPSGQETQYF. In DNA form, the CDR3 reads TGCAGCGTTGGGCCCCCCTCGGGGCAAGAGACCCAGTACTTC.